The clone carrying this TCR beta chain appeared a single time. This sample is part of a study of blood T cell repertoires in COVID-19. Whole-study context: Specimens from acute and convalescent COVID-19 originated in the United States, Italy and Spain. T cells, B-cell-depleted T cells, or PBMCs supplied cDNA or gDNA.

V lost 4 bases to trimming and J lost 1 base, with 15 bases between them. The CDR3 is 16 amino acids. CDR1 and CDR2 (germline): SGHNT, YYREEE (reference sequence). How the authors handled the data: Nucleated cell number was recorded as an estimate derived from reference gene primer amplification. The repertoire was sequenced with immunoSEQ multiplex PCR; TCRdb's copy has only in-frame clones and lacks some. The DNA was the basis for D and trimming; V, J and clone size are from that table. The data contain around 180,000 clones, about four fifths of them singletons. This sequence originates from a man between 65 and 85 years old with active or convalescent COVID-19. The specimen was peripheral blood. The chain uses TRBV5-4 and TRBJ2-1, with a possible D match to TRBD1 (6 bases). This chain's CDR3 is CASSPGMGASYNEQFF. The CDR3 DNA reads TGTGCCAGCAGCCCGGGTATGGGGGCATCCTACAATGAGCAGTTCTTC.